A selection of T cell receptor beta chains follows, all from one sample in a study of OX40 agonist ivuxolimab in advanced cancers. Sequencing was performed with immunoSEQ multiplex PCR; in TCRdb, only in-frame clones are kept and a portion is missing. The data show 6,500 to 10,000 clones, approximately 84% seen once. The starting material was CD4+ or CD8+ T cells sorted from blood, obtained in a trial of the OX40 agonist ivuxolimab. The receptors were sampled from an adult with an advanced solid tumor such as melanoma, head and neck, liver or kidney cancer. The CDR3 runs from the conserved cysteine through the conserved F or W. A D gene is named only where the DNA matches it firmly. Size tells how often a clone was seen (once, few, many) or the class of an expanded clone, and some rows leave it out.

j_call | d_call | v_call | clone_size | cdr3_aa | cdr3_nt
TRBJ2-7 | TRBD1 | TRBV28 | . | CASSPGQPSYEQYF | TGTGCCAGCAGCCCGGGACAGCCCTCCTACGAGCAGTACTTC
TRBJ2-2 | TRBD2 | TRBV28 | . | CASRASGSAGELFF | TGTGCCAGCCGGGCTAGCGGGAGTGCCGGGGAGCTGTTTTTT
TRBJ1-1 | . | TRBV27 | . | CASSPAAQVLNTEAFF | TGTGCCAGCAGCCCCGCGGCACAGGTCCTGAACACTGAAGCTTTCTTT
TRBJ2-7 | TRBD2 | TRBV4-1 | . | CASSQALAEPPTYEQYF | TGCGCCAGCAGCCAAGCTCTAGCGGAACCCCCGACCTACGAGCAGTACTTC
TRBJ1-6 | TRBD1 | TRBV5-1 | . | CASSLDGRGDSPLHF | TGCGCCAGCAGCTTGGACGGCAGGGGGGATTCACCCCTCCACTTT
TRBJ2-2 | . | TRBV7-3 | . | CASSLTGEGELFF | TGTGCCAGCAGCTTAACGGGAGAGGGGGAGCTGTTTTTT
TRBJ2-7 | TRBD1 | TRBV28 | . | CASSPHGQAYEQYF | TGTGCCAGCAGTCCACATGGACAGGCCTACGAGCAGTACTTC
TRBJ2-1 | TRBD2 | TRBV11-2 | . | CASSSGLGPTYNEQFF | TGTGCCAGCAGCTCCGGACTAGGACCTACCTACAATGAGCAGTTCTTC
TRBJ2-1 | . | TRBV4-1 | . | CASSQDDSTQFF | TGCGCCAGCAGCCAAGATGACAGCACGCAGTTCTTC
TRBJ2-1 | TRBD2 | TRBV6-4 | once | CASSEASGSHNEQFF | TGTGCCAGCAGTGAGGCTAGCGGGAGTCACAATGAGCAGTTCTTC
TRBJ1-5 | . | TRBV6-4 | . | CASSGHSNQPQHF | TGTGCCAGCAGTGGACATAGCAATCAGCCCCAGCATTTT
TRBJ2-1 | . | TRBV25-1 | . | CASSGPVTYNEQFF | TGTGCCAGCAGTGGACCCGTTACCTACAATGAGCAGTTCTTC
TRBJ2-5 | TRBD2 | TRBV27 | . | CASSLTSEETQYF | TGTGCCAGCAGCCTGACTAGCGAGGAGACCCAGTACTTC
TRBJ1-1 | . | TRBV19 | once | CASSISGQAVWTEAFF | TGTGCCAGTAGTATATCTGGCCAGGCGGTGTGGACTGAAGCTTTCTTT
TRBJ2-3 | . | TRBV6-4 | . | CASSEGGNGLDTQYF | TGTGCCAGCAGTGAAGGCGGGAACGGGTTAGATACGCAGTATTTT
TRBJ2-5 | . | TRBV7-9 | . | CASGTAGGHF | TGTGCCAGTGGGACGGCCGGGGGACACTTC
TRBJ2-7 | . | TRBV27 | few | CASSFTGTRPPYEQYF | TGTGCCAGCAGTTTTACCGGGACCCGACCTCCCTACGAGCAGTACTTC